A single sample gave rise to the 8 T cell receptor beta chains below, sequenced in a study of blood T cell repertoires in COVID-19 (dated by TCRdb to the early 2020s). The library was prepared using the immunoSEQ multiplex PCR assay. TCRdb took over this immuneACCESS table, retaining in-frame rearrangements with V and J assigned. Such tables are incomplete; in checked studies, under half of the missing clones stem from an unresolved V gene, and the remainder is unexplained. The sample table records over 350,000 clones; roughly 92% of these occur just once. Of the sample, 0.8% to 0.9% is held by the ten largest clones. What was sequenced was PBMCs or T cells enriched from blood (not recorded which). The receptors come from a woman in her forties who had been exposed to COVID-19.

The rearrangement joins TRBV19 to TRBJ1-4; D might be TRBD1 (5 bases). The CDR3 contains 15 residues. Germline CDR1 and CDR2: LNHDA and SQIVND (reference sequence). The V end lost 6 bases, the J end lost 7 bases, and 18 bases lay between the germline ends. CDR3 amino acids: CASRSDTRGGEKLFF. Written as DNA, the CDR3 is TGTGCCAGTAGATCGGACACCCGGGGAGGTGAAAAACTGTTTTTT.

V and J are TRBV3-1 (or the pseudogene TRBV3-2) and TRBJ1-4; D is unclear. This CDR3 region has 13 residues. Trimming shortened V by 4 bases and J by 1 base, and 4 bases separated the two germline ends. Germline V gene data show CDR1 as LGHDT and CDR2 as YNNKEL (reference sequence). The CDR3 DNA sequence: TGTGCCAGCAGCCGACTAACTAATGAAAAACTGTTTTTT. Its translation: CASSRLTNEKLFF.

Note on this clone: Other DNA sequences from this sample encode an identical CDR3 as well. This chain uses TRBV19 with TRBJ2-5; D is unresolved. CDR1 is LNHDA and CDR2 is SQIVND in the germline V gene (reference sequence). V lost 6 bases and J lost 5, with 7 bases in between. The CDR3 runs to 11 residues. The CDR3 DNA reads as TGTGCCAGTAGATCCGGGGAGACCCAGTACTTC. Translated: CASRSGETQYF.

This clone was seen only a few times. The rearrangement links TRBV5-8 to TRBJ1-1, with TRBD1 matching 8 bases. Trimming removed 4 bases from V and 5 bases from J; junction bases left unmatched: 13. CDR1 and CDR2 from the germline V gene are SGHTS and YDEGEE. The length of the CDR3 is 16 residues. CDR3 amino acids: CASSAGTGVMGTEAFF. CDR3 in DNA: TGTGCCAGCAGCGCCGGGACAGGAGTAATGGGGACTGAAGCTTTCTTT. Supplemented by reference TRBV5-8 and TRBJ1-1, the full variable domain reads EAGVTQSPTHLIKTRGQQATLRCSPISGHTSVYWYQQALGLGLQFLLWYDEGEERNRGNFPPRFSGRQFPNYSSELNVNALELEDSALYLCASSAGTGVMGTEAFFGQGTRLTVV.

The chain carries TRBV25-1 and TRBJ2-1, with 7 nucleotides matching TRBD2. Trimming cost V 6 bases and J 1 base; bases outside gene matches: 6. This CDR3 is 15 amino acids long. Looked up from germline, CDR1 is MGHDK and CDR2 is SYGVNS. CDR3 residues: CASRGEGGSYNEQFF. The CDR3 DNA is TGTGCCAGCAGGGGGGAGGGCGGATCCTACAATGAGCAGTTCTTC.

This chain connects TRBV12-3 or TRBV12-4 to TRBJ1-5, with no clear D. The length of the CDR3 is 13 residues. The V end was cut by 1 base, the J end by 3 bases, with 4 bases between. CDR3 nucleotide sequence: TGTGCCAGCAGTTTAGGGCACAATCAGCCCCAGCATTTT. This translates into CASSLGHNQPQHF.

The V call is TRBV29-1, the J call TRBJ1-1; D ambiguous. The ends were cut back, 0 bases at V and 5 bases at J, with 13 bases in the middle. The CDR3 runs to 14 residues. Germline V gene lookup returns CDR1 SQVTM and CDR2 ANQGSEA. In DNA form, the CDR3 reads TGCAGCGTTGAAGAGGGTATTTCGGGAACTGAAGCTTTCTTT. This encodes CSVEEGISGTEAFF.

The V gene is TRBV4-3, the J gene TRBJ1-1, with D possibly matching TRBD1 (6 bases). Germline V CDR1 and CDR2: LGHNA, YSLEER. The length of the CDR3 is 15 residues. The V end was cut by 0 bases, the J end by 10 bases, with 18 bases between. CDR3 bases: TGCGCCAGCAGCCAAGATTACCAGGGGCCAACTCTAGCTTTCTTT. Its protein product is CASSQDYQGPTLAFF.